The entry that follows covers one T cell receptor beta chain sequence. Its specificity is not known. This specimen comes from a study of T cells after yellow fever vaccination. Study-level findings and limits: A weaker secondary response peaked on day 5, the primary on day 15. FACS-sorted repertoires could harbor abundant contaminating bulk-population clonotypes. The study re-detected most primary-vaccination clones after the booster (roughly 96% CD4, approximately 87% CD8).

The CDR3 is 16 amino acids. CDR1 is SGHRS and CDR2 is YFSETQ in the germline V gene. V was clipped by 4 bases and J by 0 bases, with 11 bases between them. The TCR cDNA carried a universal primer site and UMIs from 5'RACE template switching. In TCRdb, the 5' RACE reads were re-called with MiXCR into one record per CDR3 protein. The sample has fewer than 350,000 distinct CDR3 sequences, about 8.7% seen once; the top ten hold more than 15%. The source was PBMCs, collected on the day of the first yellow fever vaccination. This chain links TRBV5-1 with TRBJ2-6, with D possibly TRBD1 on 5 matching bases. The sequence was collected from a man aged 18 to 29 who received the YFV17D yellow fever vaccine. CDR3 loop: CASSGRVNSGANVLTF. Written as DNA, the CDR3 is TGCGCCAGCAGCGGCAGGGTCAACTCTGGGGCCAACGTCCTGACTTTC.